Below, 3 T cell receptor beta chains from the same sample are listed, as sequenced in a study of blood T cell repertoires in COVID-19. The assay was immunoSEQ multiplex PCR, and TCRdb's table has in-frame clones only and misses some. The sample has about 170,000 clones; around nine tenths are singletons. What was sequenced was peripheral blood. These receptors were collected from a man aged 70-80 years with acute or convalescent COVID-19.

In DNA form, the CDR3 reads TGCAGTGCTTTGACAGACTACGAGCAGTACTTC. Encoded protein: CSALTDYEQYF. The chain joins TRBV20-1 to TRBJ2-7; possibly TRBD1 for D (5 bases). V was shortened by 5 bases and J by 3 bases, with 8 bases between the two germline ends. The CDR3 sequence is 11 residues long. CDR1 and CDR2 from the germline V gene are DFQATT and SNEGSKA (reference sequence).

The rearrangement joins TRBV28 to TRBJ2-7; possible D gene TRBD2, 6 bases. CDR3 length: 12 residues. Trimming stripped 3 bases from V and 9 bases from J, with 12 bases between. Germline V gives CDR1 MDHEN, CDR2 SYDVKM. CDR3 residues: CASSLAQGGQYF. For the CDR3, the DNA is TGTGCCAGCAGTTTGGCGCAGGGAGGGCAGTACTTC.

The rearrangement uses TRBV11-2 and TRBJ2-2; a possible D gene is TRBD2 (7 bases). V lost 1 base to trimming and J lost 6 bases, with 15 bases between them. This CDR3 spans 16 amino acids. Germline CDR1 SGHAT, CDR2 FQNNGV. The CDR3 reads CASSLGWGEGAGELFF. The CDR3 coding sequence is TGTGCCAGCAGCTTAGGATGGGGGGAGGGGGCCGGGGAGCTGTTTTTT.